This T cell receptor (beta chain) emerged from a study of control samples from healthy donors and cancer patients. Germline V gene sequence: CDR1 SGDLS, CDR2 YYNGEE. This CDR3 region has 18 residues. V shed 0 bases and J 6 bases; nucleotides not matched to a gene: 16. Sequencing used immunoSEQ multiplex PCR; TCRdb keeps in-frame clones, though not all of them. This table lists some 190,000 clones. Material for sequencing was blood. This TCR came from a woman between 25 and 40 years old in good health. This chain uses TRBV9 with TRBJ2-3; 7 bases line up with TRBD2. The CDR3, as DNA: TGTGCCAGCAGCGTAGACGCTTCGACTAGCAGGGATATGGATACGCAGTATTTT. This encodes CASSVDASTSRDMDTQYF.